This entry lists 32 T cell receptor beta chains sequenced from one sample in a study of cytomegalovirus exposure and HLA in healthy donors. The PCR ran on 60 Vbeta and 13 Jbeta primers. The repertoire was sequenced with immunoSEQ multiplex PCR; TCRdb's copy has only in-frame clones and lacks some. This table has 99,000 or so clones, 60% to 85% appearing once. What was sequenced was PBMCs. The source is a male donor in good health and CMV-seronegative.

The genes are TRBV9 and TRBJ2-1, with D hard to call. The germline V gene encodes CDR1 SGDLS and CDR2 YYNGEE. The germline V and J ends were trimmed by 0 bases and 5 bases, with 6 bases remaining between them. The CDR3 covers 13 residues. The CDR3 DNA sequence: TGTGCCAGCAGCGTAGGCGCTAACAATGAGCAGTTCTTC. It encodes CASSVGANNEQFF.

This clone showed up many times. The chain links TRBV5-6 to TRBJ2-2; 9 positions agree with TRBD1. V dropped 3 bases and J dropped 5; count of bases not matched to a gene: 14. This CDR3 has 18 residues. Germline values: CDR1 SGHDT, CDR2 YYEEEE. The CDR3 loop reads CASSWYRGRGRFTGELFF. As DNA, the CDR3 is TGTGCCAGCAGCTGGTACAGGGGGCGGGGTAGATTTACCGGGGAGCTGTTTTTT. The full variable domain, in which reference TRBV5-6 and TRBJ2-2 provide the parts outside the CDR3, is DAGVTQSPTHLIKTRGQQVTLRCSPKSGHDTVSWYQQALGQGPQFIFQYYEEEERQRGNFPDRFSGHQFPNYSSELNVNALLLGDSALYLCASSWYRGRGRFTGELFFGEGSRLTVL.

The chain joins TRBV15 to TRBJ1-6; a weak D match, TRBD1 (5 bases). V lost 0 bases to trimming and J lost 9 bases, with 12 bases between them. The CDR3 runs 15 residues. CDR1 and CDR2 from the germline V gene are LNHNV and YYDKDF (reference sequence). The CDR3 region has the DNA TGTGCCACCAGCAGAGATCGAAGCGGGACTTCACCCCTCCACTTT. Its translation is CATSRDRSGTSPLHF.

The rearrangement links TRBV5-1 to TRBJ2-7; 7 positions agree with TRBD2. V trimming: 4 bases; J trimming: 6 bases; junction bases outside the gene matches: 10. This CDR3 is built from 14 residues. The germline V gene has CDR1 SGHRS and CDR2 YFSETQ. The CDR3 DNA reads as TGCGCCAGCAGCCGGGGGGAGCGTGCGAGCGAGCAGTACTTC. Residues: CASSRGERASEQYF.

The chain combines TRBV28 with TRBJ2-2, with D hard to call. The germline V gene encodes CDR1 MDHEN and CDR2 SYDVKM. V lost 1 base and J 5 bases, leaving 11 bases between the germline ends. The CDR3 spans 15 residues. The DNA for the CDR3 is TGTGCCAGCAGTTTATCCTTTCGCCGGACCGGGGAGCTGTTTTTT. This gives the protein CASSLSFRRTGELFF.

This chain uses TRBV9 with TRBJ2-3; maybe TRBD1 (5 bases). CDR3 size: 16 residues. Between the trimmed V and J ends, which lost 3 bases and 0 bases, there was a span of 14 bases. The germline V gene has CDR1 SGDLS and CDR2 YYNGEE. CDR3 nucleotide sequence: TGTGCCAGCAGCGCCTCAGGGTTCGCCAGCACAGATACGCAGTATTTT. Its protein is CASSASGFASTDTQYF.

V usage is TRBV7-2 and J usage is TRBJ1-5, with D possibly being TRBD1 (5 bases). Germline V gene data show CDR1 as SGHTA and CDR2 as FQGNSA. CDR3 size: 17 residues. V lost 0 bases to trimming and J lost 0 bases, with 12 bases between them. The DNA for the CDR3 is TGTGCCAGCAGCTTAGCCGCCGGGGACTATAGCAATCAGCCCCAGCATTTT. It encodes CASSLAAGDYSNQPQHF.

This sequence joins TRBV7-6 and TRBJ2-1, with D perhaps TRBD2 (6 bases). From germline, CDR1 is SGHVS and CDR2 FNYEAQ. V was clipped by 5 bases and J by 6 bases, with 14 bases between them. The CDR3 is 14 amino acids. Here the CDR3 DNA reads TGTGCCAGCAGCCAGGCTTCTAGCGTCAATGAGCAGTTCTTC. It is translated as CASSQASSVNEQFF.

The V gene is TRBV7-6, the J gene TRBJ2-1; unclear D gene. The CDR3 spans 12 residues. From germline, CDR1 is SGHVS and CDR2 FNYEAQ. With 5 bases removed from V and 7 bases from J, the gap between germline ends came to 9 bases. DNA for the CDR3: TGTGCCAGCAGCAATCCACGGAATGAGCAGTTCTTC. This codes for CASSNPRNEQFF.

The chain is built from TRBV11-3 and TRBJ2-1, with D possibly being TRBD2 (7 bases). Germline V CDR1 and CDR2: SGHNT, YENEEA. With 7 bases removed from V and 4 bases from J, the gap between germline ends came to 29 bases. This CDR3 has 19 residues. CDR3 amino acids: CASTVGGLGLAELYNEQFF. CDR3 sequence (DNA): TGTGCCAGCACGGTGGGGGGGCTTGGGCTAGCGGAACTATACAATGAGCAGTTCTTC.

The genes are TRBV6-6 and TRBJ2-2; 7 bases are shared with TRBD1. The CDR3 sequence is 14 residues long. Looked up from germline, CDR1 is MNHNY and CDR2 is SVGAGI (reference sequence). Trimming removed 5 bases from V and 5 bases from J; junction bases left unmatched: 5. The CDR3 is CASSVAGGTGELFF. CDR3 nucleotide sequence: TGTGCCAGCAGTGTGGCAGGGGGTACCGGGGAGCTGTTTTTT.

The genes are TRBV18 and TRBJ1-2, with 7 bases matching TRBD1. The CDR3 consists of 15 residues. V was clipped by 4 bases and J by 4 bases; unmatched bases: 9. Germline V CDR1 and CDR2: KGHSH, LQKENI. This chain's CDR3 is CASSQSEGASYGYTF. The CDR3 DNA reads TGTGCCAGCTCACAATCTGAGGGGGCCAGCTATGGCTACACCTTC. Combining the CDR3 with reference TRBV18 and TRBJ1-2 gives the whole variable domain NAGVMQNPRHLVRRRGQEARLRCSPMKGHSHVYWYRQLPEEGLKFMVYLQKENIIDESGMPKERFSAEFPKEGPSILRIQQVVRGDSAAYFCASSQSEGASYGYTFGSGTRLTVV.

The rearrangement links TRBV19 to TRBJ1-1, with D perhaps matching TRBD1 (5 bases). CDR1 is LNHDA, CDR2 SQIVND, per germline (reference sequence). Trimming cost V 5 bases and J 1 base, with 11 bases left between them. The CDR3 spans 14 residues. CDR3 sequence: CASSLWTSNTEAFF. CDR3 sequence (DNA): TGTGCCAGTAGTCTCTGGACATCGAACACTGAAGCTTTCTTT.

The J gene is TRBJ1-1, the V gene TRBV5-4; the match to TRBD1 covers 9 bases. The CDR3 contains 17 residues. Trimming cost V 4 bases and J 0 bases; bases outside gene matches: 10. Germline assignment: CDR1 SGHNT and CDR2 YYREEE (reference sequence). CDR3 region: CASSATGGGGMNTEAFF. CDR3 sequence (DNA): TGTGCCAGCAGCGCCACAGGGGGCGGTGGAATGAACACTGAAGCTTTCTTT.

The CDR3 region is CASSVGGIGTGYNEQFF. The CDR3 DNA sequence: TGTGCCAGCAGCGTGGGGGGAATCGGGACAGGTTACAATGAGCAGTTCTTC. The V and J genes are TRBV9 and TRBJ2-1, with 8 bases fitting TRBD1. V shed 2 bases and J 4 bases; nucleotides not matched to a gene: 11. Germline values: CDR1 SGDLS, CDR2 YYNGEE. The CDR3 totals 17 residues.

The chain combines TRBV28 with TRBJ1-5, with D tentatively TRBD1 (6 bases). V shed 5 bases and J shed 1 base, with 27 bases lying between them. Germline V CDR1 and CDR2: MDHEN, SYDVKM. There are 20 residues in the CDR3. CDR3 residues: CASSPAGEGGWFESNQPQHF. The CDR3 DNA follows: TGTGCCAGCAGTCCGGCGGGGGAGGGGGGCTGGTTCGAGAGCAATCAGCCCCAGCATTTT.

The rearrangement uses TRBV15 and TRBJ2-1; D gene uncertain. This CDR3 is built from 13 residues. Trimming removed 4 bases at V and 6 bases at J, with 10 bases between. Germline loops: CDR1 LNHNV, CDR2 YYDKDF (reference sequence). The CDR3 region has the DNA TGTGCCACCAGCACCGTCCTATCCAATGAGCAGTTCTTC. Its translation: CATSTVLSNEQFF.

This clone was counted once. The chain carries TRBV10-1 and TRBJ2-1; D is uncertain. Germline V gene sequence: CDR1 WNHNN, CDR2 SYGVQD (reference sequence). This CDR3 region has 13 residues. V was shortened by 0 bases and J by 9 bases, with 9 bases between the two germline ends. The DNA for the CDR3 is TGCGCCAGCAGTGAGTCTGAGACGGGTGAGCAGTTCTTC. Its translation: CASSESETGEQFF.

CDR3 bases: TGTGCCAGCAGCCAATCTCAGGGGGCGCTTCTTGGTCACATTCAGTACTTC. This sequence encodes CASSQSQGALLGHIQYF. The chain combines TRBV14 with TRBJ2-4, with 8 positions matching TRBD1. The V and J ends lost 2 bases and 8 bases, in that order; junction bases with no gene match: 14. This CDR3 contains 17 residues. CDR1 is SGHDN, CDR2 FVKESK, per germline.

This chain connects TRBV28 to TRBJ2-7; unclear D gene. In germline, CDR1 is MDHEN, CDR2 SYDVKM. The CDR3 length is 13 residues. Trimming shortened V by 6 bases and J by 2 bases, and 11 bases separated the two germline ends. The CDR3 DNA is TGTGCCAGCAGGCCACAGATCCCCTACGAGCAGTACTTC. This gives the protein CASRPQIPYEQYF.

This chain links TRBV28 with TRBJ1-1; D might be TRBD1 (6 bases). The CDR3 covers 15 residues. The V end was cut by 3 bases, the J end by 0 bases, with 11 bases between. Germline V CDR1 and CDR2: MDHEN, SYDVKM. This CDR3 reads CASSFETGLNTEAFF. The CDR3 bases are TGTGCCAGCAGTTTTGAGACAGGTTTGAACACTGAAGCTTTCTTT.

The chain recombines TRBV5-1 with TRBJ2-1, with a tentative D call TRBD2 (6 bases). This CDR3 comprises 16 residues. Trimming took off 0 bases at V and 6 bases at J, with 16 bases between the two ends. Germline V gene data show CDR1 as SGHRS and CDR2 as YFSETQ. The CDR3 DNA reads as TGCGCCAGCAGCTTGGGACCCCAGCGGGCGTCCAATGAGCAGTTCTTC. Its protein product is CASSLGPQRASNEQFF.

The genes are TRBV9 and TRBJ2-5, with a tentative D call TRBD2 (7 bases). This CDR3 contains 15 residues. Germline CDR1 and CDR2: SGDLS and YYNGEE. The germline V and J ends were trimmed by 2 bases and 4 bases, with 15 bases remaining between them. DNA of the CDR3: TGTGCCAGCAGCGTGGGAGGGAGGGGGGGAGAGACCCAGTACTTC. Protein sequence: CASSVGGRGGETQYF.

This chain connects TRBV21-1 to TRBJ2-1; the D call TRBD1 from the table was never checked on the DNA. TRBV21-1 is a documented pseudogene. CDR3 length equals 16 residues. The CDR3 DNA reads TGTGCCAGCAACAGGGGGACCCCGAGCTCCTACAATGAGCAGTTCTTC. Protein: CASNRGTPSSYNEQFF.

The genes are TRBV27 and TRBJ1-1, with 11 nucleotides matching TRBD1. Per the germline V gene, CDR1 is MNHEY and CDR2 is SMNVEV (reference sequence). This CDR3 contains 14 residues. V shed 6 bases and J 9 bases; nucleotides not matched to a gene: 9. In nucleotides, the CDR3 is TGTGCCAGCAGACCTATCGGGACAGGGGGTAAAGCTTTCTTT. This codes for CASRPIGTGGKAFF.

The chain employs TRBV6-5 and TRBJ1-1, with D maybe TRBD1 (6 bases). Germline V gives CDR1 MNHEY, CDR2 SVGAGI. The CDR3 spans 14 residues. Deletions cut 6 bases from V and 1 base from J, with 12 bases between. CDR3 DNA sequence: TGTGCCAGCAGCTGGGGGACACCGAACACTGAAGCTTTCTTT. Translation gives CASSWGTPNTEAFF.

The chain couples TRBV15 to TRBJ2-7; D not resolved. This CDR3 spans 13 amino acids. The V and J ends lost 0 bases and 5 bases respectively, with 8 bases between them. Per germline, CDR1 LNHNV and CDR2 YYDKDF (reference sequence). CDR3 sequence reads: CATSRDLADEQYF. In DNA, the CDR3 is TGTGCCACCAGCAGAGATCTGGCAGACGAGCAGTACTTC.

J is TRBJ2-3 and V is TRBV2; perhaps TRBD1 as D (7 bases). The CDR3 is 16 residues long. The V end lost 5 bases, the J end lost 1 base, and 16 bases lay between the germline ends. CDR1 SNHLY and CDR2 FYNNEI come from the germline V gene. This chain's CDR3 is CASSRQGTGGTDTQYF. The CDR3 nucleotides are TGTGCCAGCAGTCGACAGGGCACGGGGGGCACAGATACGCAGTATTTT.

This chain connects TRBV2 to TRBJ2-5, with TRBD1 as a possible D gene (6 bases). The germline V and J ends were trimmed by 3 bases and 3 bases, with 8 bases remaining between them. This CDR3 has 13 residues. The V gene's germline CDR1 is SNHLY and CDR2 FYNNEI. The CDR3 sequence is CASSEDSKETQYF. CDR3 bases: TGTGCCAGCAGTGAGGACAGCAAAGAGACCCAGTACTTC.

The genes are TRBV5-1 and TRBJ2-3; TRBD2 matches at 8 bases. CDR1 SGHRS and CDR2 YFSETQ come from the germline V gene. This CDR3 spans 16 amino acids. The ends lost 4 bases at V and 5 bases at J; junction bases unmatched: 12. The CDR3: CASSSQGVAGRDTQYF. The DNA of the CDR3 is TGCGCCAGCAGCAGCCAGGGAGTAGCGGGAAGAGATACGCAGTATTTT.

The chain joins TRBV27 to TRBJ2-7; 7 positions agree with TRBD2. With V trimmed by 2 bases and J by 2 bases, 9 bases remained unmatched. CDR3 length: 16 amino acids. In germline, CDR1 is MNHEY, CDR2 SMNVEV (reference sequence). CDR3 sequence (DNA): TGTGCCAGCAGTTTAATCGGCGGGAGAGGGCCCTACGAGCAGTACTTC. As protein: CASSLIGGRGPYEQYF.

The genes are TRBV14 and TRBJ1-3; no definite D call. Trimming removed 4 bases from V and 8 bases from J, with 6 bases in between. The CDR3 extends over 11 amino acids. Germline V gene data show CDR1 as SGHDN and CDR2 as FVKESK. The CDR3 bases are TGTGCCAGCAGCCTGTCGGACACCATATATTTT. Translated, it gives CASSLSDTIYF.